The table lists the clone carrying this T cell receptor beta chain with many counts. Its target is unknown. Researchers built TCR beta libraries using quantitative 5'-RACE with molecular barcodes. TCRdb fed the 5' RACE reads into MiXCR, producing one record per CDR3 protein. The table lists roughly 230,000 distinct CDR3 sequences, roughly 10% of them singletons, with roughly 2.5% in the top ten. The data are from a study of CD8 T cells in ankylosing spondylitis. Study results and limitations: Ankylosing spondylitis blood appeared to be characterized by a TCR beta motif of 8 or 9 highly homologous variants.

Germline assignment: CDR1 SGHRS and CDR2 YFSETQ. The CDR3 consists of 15 residues. Trimming shortened V by 0 bases and J by 0 bases, and 9 bases separated the two germline ends. This rearrangement joins TRBV5-1 to TRBJ1-1, with D perhaps TRBD1 (5 bases). Specimen: blood, either unsorted or a sorted T cell fraction (not recorded which). This TCR derives from a male donor with ankylosing spondylitis or in good health (not recorded which). CDR3 sequence reads: CASSLVAGMNTEAFF. CDR3 DNA: TGCGCCAGCAGCTTGGTGGCAGGGATGAACACTGAAGCTTTCTTT.